This TCR beta chain was obtained from a study of glioma-infiltrating T cells. Using RNA template, CDR3s of TCR alpha and beta were amplified with iRepertoire arm-PCR. Input was about 85-450 ng of tissue mRNA or PBMC total RNA. TCRdb recomputed calls from the multiplex PCR reads with MiXCR, one row per CDR3 protein. The data show about 190,000 distinct CDR3 sequences, over 30% seen once. Germline V gives CDR1 LNHDA, CDR2 SQIVND (reference sequence). With V trimmed by 5 bases and J by 4 bases, 8 bases remained unmatched. This CDR3 has 17 amino acids. The rearrangement links TRBV19 to TRBJ2-1; 13 bases fit TRBD2. The origin of this receptor is a human donor with low-grade glioma or glioblastoma, undergoing nonglioma brain surgery, or in good health (not recorded which). The sample consisted of glioma tissue, nonneoplastic brain tissue, or PBMCs (not recorded which). DNA for the CDR3: TGTGCCAGTAGTCCGCTGACTAGCGGGAGGCCTTACAATGAGCAGTTCTTC. Its protein product is CASSPLTSGRPYNEQFF.